This TCR beta chain stems from a study of shared clonotypes between healthy human individuals (dated by TCRdb to 2020 to 2021). Concerning the study at large: The cohort comprised two women and a few men aged 18 to 49 years. To estimate repertoire size and how much clonotype sharing occurs between individuals, the study deeply sequenced the blood TCR repertoires of five healthy adults. Leukapheresis yielded between about 0.94 and 9.5 billion PBMCs per donor. To increase sequencing depth and limit assay-specific biases, different laboratories used diverse techniques to prepare libraries and sequence TCR repertoires. For each donor, three plates each were used for CD4 naive and CD4 memory, two plates were used for CD8 naive, and one plate was used for CD8 memory.

Using the deep immunoSEQ assay, multiplex PCR amplified TCR CDR3 regions from genomic DNA. For each cell subset, the extracted genomic DNA was distributed evenly across all wells of several immunoSEQ 96-well plates, and each plate served as one replicate. Each replicate PCR for sorted subsets received about 0.2 ug genomic DNA, equal to roughly 30,000 T cell genomes. The purified libraries were quantified using a Qubit 3.0 fluorometer, sized with a Bioanalyzer 2100, and then quantified again using the KAPA Library Quantification kit. Every immunoSEQ 96-well plate was sequenced on a dedicated single-read 150-cycle Illumina NextSeq 550 flow cell. The authors processed their data as follows. Because the immunoSEQ output included only junctional sequences and no quality scores, the filtering could not be the same as the filtering used for full-length reads. Sequences were annotated with PyIR, a Python wrapper for IgBLAST v1.9, and V/J genes and CDR3 were assigned using IMGT germline references. Any read was removed if the V/J assignment was weak (E-value above 1e-6), the CDR3 was missing, or the read contained stop codons, out-of-frame junctions, or ambiguous translated residues. V3J clonotypes were defined as sequences sharing the same inferred V gene, J gene, and CDR3 amino acid sequence. The percentage overlap between two repertoires was calculated by dividing the number of shared unique clonotypes by the size of the smaller repertoire. RTK rarefaction, the Chao1 estimator, and Recon v2.1 estimates of unobserved clonotypes were used to assess repertoire richness. Generation probabilities were computed with OLGA for all TCRbeta clonotypes obtained by the gDNA method from several donors. As stored in TCRdb, this immuneACCESS dataset retains in-frame rearrangements with V and J assigned. A fraction of the clones does not appear; measured against another copy, unresolved V genes explain less than half of the discrepancy, and the remainder lacks a known reason. The V and J calls and the clone size are those of that table, but D and trimming were determined from the DNA. Counted in this sample were over 2 million clones; 85% to 95% of them appeared once. Roughly 1% of the sample is taken by the ten largest.

CD8 naive samples consisted of CD45RO-negative cells that were positively selected for CCR7, yielding a CD45RA+CCR7+ population without TemRA cells. Donors were healthy HIV-negative adults with no recently reported acute infections or vaccinations. Every donor was a Caucasian adult living in Nashville, Tennessee, USA. Blood was obtained by leukapheresis, after which PBMCs were separated by Ficoll-Histopaque density gradient centrifugation and cryopreserved in liquid nitrogen vapor phase. Analytical flow cytometry was used to check the purity and quantity of every magnetically sorted T cell population. Each sorted fraction had its genomic DNA isolated and then quantified by UV absorbance on a Nanodrop 2000c. The CDR3 covers 18 residues, taking in both the cysteine and the phenylalanine. Just CDR3 DNA is preserved here, 54 bases in frame from base 1. CDR1 and CDR2, looked up from the germline V gene, are SGHVS and FNYEAQ. V is clipped by 5 bases and J by 2 bases, and the sequence between their germline boundaries is 19 bases long.

Results and caveats for the whole study, not just this receptor: Sharing across a handful of donors was observed for 4.5% to 6.5% of naive CD4, around 3.5% of naive CD8, over 2% of memory CD4, and around 0.44% of memory CD8 clonotypes. Larger estimated clonotype richness was generally found for naive subsets than for memory subsets. Incomplete sequencing was indicated by rarefaction of sorted-subset datasets, despite the large sequencing depth. Based on pairwise subsampling, the degree of clonotype sharing among donors was expected to be affected by sequencing depth. Sampling was restricted to blood, and TCR repertoires in tissue are likely to differ from TCR repertoires in blood. The small number of donors limited the genetic and exposure-history diversity represented. Clonotypes shared by all four sorted-subset donors showed higher generation probabilities than non-shared clonotypes.

This clone was detected once. Its antigen is still unknown. The input lacks base qualities; no much larger clone sits a single base away. The sequence came from a man between 18 and 35 years old in good health. The sequence joins TRBV7-6 to TRBJ1-6; tentative D gene TRBD1, with 5 bases matching. The sequenced material came from naive CD8+ T cells sorted from blood. Read against the paper, the sample's cell subset or site label means: CD45RA+CCR7+. The nucleotide sequence reads TGTGCCAGCAGCCCGGAGAACAGAGGGGAGACCTATAATTCACCCCTCCACTTT. Its amino acids are CASSPENRGETYNSPLHF.